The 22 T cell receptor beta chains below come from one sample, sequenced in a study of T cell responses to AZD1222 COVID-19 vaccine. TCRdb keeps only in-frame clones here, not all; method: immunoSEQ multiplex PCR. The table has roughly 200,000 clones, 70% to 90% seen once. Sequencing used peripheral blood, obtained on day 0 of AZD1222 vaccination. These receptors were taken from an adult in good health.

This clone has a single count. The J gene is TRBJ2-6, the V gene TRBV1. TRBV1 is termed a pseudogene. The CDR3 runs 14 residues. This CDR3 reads CTSSYESRANVLTF. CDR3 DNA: TGCACCAGCAGCTATGAAAGTCGGGCCAACGTCCTGACTTTC.

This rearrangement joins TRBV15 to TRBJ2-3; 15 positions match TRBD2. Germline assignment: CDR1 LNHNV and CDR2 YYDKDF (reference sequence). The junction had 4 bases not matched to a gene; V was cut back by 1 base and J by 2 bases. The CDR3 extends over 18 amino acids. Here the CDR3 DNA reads TGTGCCACCAGCAGAGTAAGGACTAGCGGGGGGGCCACAGATACGCAGTATTTT. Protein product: CATSRVRTSGGATDTQYF. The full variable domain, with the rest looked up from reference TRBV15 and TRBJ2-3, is DAMVIQNPRYQVTQFGKPVTLSCSQTLNHNVMYWYQQKSSQAPKLLFHYYDKDFNNEADTPDNFQSRRPNTSFCFLDIRSPGLGDTAMYLCATSRVRTSGGATDTQYFGPGTRLTVL.

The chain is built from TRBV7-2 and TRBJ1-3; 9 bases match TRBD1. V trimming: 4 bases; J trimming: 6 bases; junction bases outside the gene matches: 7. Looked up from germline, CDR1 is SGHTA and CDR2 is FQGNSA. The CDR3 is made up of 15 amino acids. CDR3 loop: CASSYRQGGTNTIYF. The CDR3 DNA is TGTGCCAGCAGCTACCGACAGGGGGGGACAAACACCATATATTTT. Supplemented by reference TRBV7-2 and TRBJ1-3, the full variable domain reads GAGVSQSPSNKVTEKGKDVELRCDPISGHTALYWYRQSLGQGLEFLIYFQGNSAPDKSGLPSDRFSAERTGGSVSTLTIQRTQQEDSAVYLCASSYRQGGTNTIYFGEGSWLTVV.

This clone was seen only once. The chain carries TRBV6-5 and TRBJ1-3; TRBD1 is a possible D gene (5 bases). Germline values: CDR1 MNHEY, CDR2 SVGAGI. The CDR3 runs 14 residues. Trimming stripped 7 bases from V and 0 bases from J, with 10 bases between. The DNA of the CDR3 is TGTGCCAGCACGCGCGGGGGCTCTGGAAACACCATATATTTT. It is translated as CASTRGGSGNTIYF.

The CDR3, as DNA: TGCGCCAGCAGCCCAGGACCCGGGGGCACTGAAGCTTTCTTT. Encoded protein: CASSPGPGGTEAFF. The chain joins TRBV5-1 to TRBJ1-1; perhaps TRBD1 as D (5 bases). Trimming removed 4 bases at V and 4 bases at J, with 14 bases between. The CDR3 contains 14 residues. The V gene's germline CDR1 is SGHRS and CDR2 YFSETQ.

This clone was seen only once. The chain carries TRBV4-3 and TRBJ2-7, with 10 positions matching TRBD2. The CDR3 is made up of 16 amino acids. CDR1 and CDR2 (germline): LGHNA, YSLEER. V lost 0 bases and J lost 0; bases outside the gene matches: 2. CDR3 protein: CASSQDASGGSYEQYF. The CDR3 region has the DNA TGCGCCAGCAGCCAAGATGCTAGCGGGGGCTCCTACGAGCAGTACTTC.

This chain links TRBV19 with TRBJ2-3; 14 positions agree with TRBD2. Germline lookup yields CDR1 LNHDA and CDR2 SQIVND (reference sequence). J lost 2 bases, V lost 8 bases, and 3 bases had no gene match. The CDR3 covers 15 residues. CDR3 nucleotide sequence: TGTGCCAGTGGGACTAGCGGGGGATACACAGATACGCAGTATTTT. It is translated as CASGTSGGYTDTQYF.

The CDR3 coding sequence is TGTGCCAGCAGTAACAGGGGAGGTCACTATGGCTACACCTTC. The encoded protein is CASSNRGGHYGYTF. The chain uses TRBV6-5 and TRBJ1-2; 7 nucleotides align to TRBD1. V gave up 5 bases and J gave up 3 bases; unmatched junction bases: 6. Germline values: CDR1 MNHEY, CDR2 SVGAGI. This CDR3 is built from 14 residues.

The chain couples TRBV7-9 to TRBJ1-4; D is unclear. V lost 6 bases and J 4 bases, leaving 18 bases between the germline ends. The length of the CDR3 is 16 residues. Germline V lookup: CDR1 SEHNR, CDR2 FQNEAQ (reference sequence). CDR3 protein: CASRSSFAKGNEKLFF. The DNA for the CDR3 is TGTGCCAGCAGATCCAGCTTTGCGAAGGGTAATGAAAAACTGTTTTTT.

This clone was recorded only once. The CDR3, as DNA: TGTGCCAGCAGTCCGGGGGACGGGTCCGGCGAGCAGTACTTC. Its protein is CASSPGDGSGEQYF. The gene calls are TRBV27 and TRBJ2-7, with a tentative D call TRBD2 (6 bases). V was clipped by 5 bases and J by 6 bases, with 17 bases between them. Germline V gives CDR1 MNHEY, CDR2 SMNVEV (reference sequence). CDR3 length: 14 amino acids.

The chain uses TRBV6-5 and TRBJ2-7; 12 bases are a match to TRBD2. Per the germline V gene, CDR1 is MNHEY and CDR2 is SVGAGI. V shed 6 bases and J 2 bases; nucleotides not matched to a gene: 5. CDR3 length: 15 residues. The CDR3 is CASSPSSGGAYEQYF. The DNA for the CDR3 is TGTGCCAGCAGCCCCTCTAGCGGGGGGGCCTACGAGCAGTACTTC.

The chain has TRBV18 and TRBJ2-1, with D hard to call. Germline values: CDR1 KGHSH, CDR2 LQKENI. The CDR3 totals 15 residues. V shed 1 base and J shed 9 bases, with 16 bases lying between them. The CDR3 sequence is CASSPRELYGTEQFF. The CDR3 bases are TGTGCCAGCTCACCACGAGAGCTATACGGCACTGAGCAGTTCTTC. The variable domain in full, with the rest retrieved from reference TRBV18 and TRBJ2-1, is NAGVMQNPRHLVRRRGQEARLRCSPMKGHSHVYWYRQLPEEGLKFMVYLQKENIIDESGMPKERFSAEFPKEGPSILRIQQVVRGDSAAYFCASSPRELYGTEQFFGPGTRLTVL.

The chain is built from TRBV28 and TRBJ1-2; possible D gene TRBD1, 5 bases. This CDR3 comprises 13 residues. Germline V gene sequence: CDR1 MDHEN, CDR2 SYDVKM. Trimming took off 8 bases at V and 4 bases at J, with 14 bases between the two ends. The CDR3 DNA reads TGTGCCAGCCTACAGGTATTTCCCTATGGCTACACCTTC. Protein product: CASLQVFPYGYTF.

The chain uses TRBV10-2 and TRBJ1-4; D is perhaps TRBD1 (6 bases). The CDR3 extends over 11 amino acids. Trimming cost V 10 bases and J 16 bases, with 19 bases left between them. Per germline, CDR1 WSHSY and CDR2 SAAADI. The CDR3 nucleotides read TGCGCCACCTCCGGCGGGGGCGGCCCGTTTTTT. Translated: CATSGGGGPFF.

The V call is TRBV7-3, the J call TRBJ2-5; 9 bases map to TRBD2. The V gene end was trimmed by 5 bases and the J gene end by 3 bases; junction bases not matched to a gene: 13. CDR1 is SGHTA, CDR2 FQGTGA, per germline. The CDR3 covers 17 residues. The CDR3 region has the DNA TGTGCCAGCAGCCGGGCGGGAGGGTCCCGGGGGAAAGAGACCCAGTACTTC. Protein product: CASSRAGGSRGKETQYF.

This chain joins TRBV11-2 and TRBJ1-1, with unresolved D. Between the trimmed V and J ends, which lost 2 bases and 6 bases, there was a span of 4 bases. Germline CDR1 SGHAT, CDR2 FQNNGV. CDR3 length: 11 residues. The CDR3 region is CASSLYSEAFF. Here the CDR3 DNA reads TGTGCCAGCAGCTTATATTCTGAAGCTTTCTTT.

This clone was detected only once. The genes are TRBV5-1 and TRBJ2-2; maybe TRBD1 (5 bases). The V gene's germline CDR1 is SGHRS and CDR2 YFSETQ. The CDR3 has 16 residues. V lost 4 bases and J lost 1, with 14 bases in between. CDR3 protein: CASSLLGQGNTGELFF. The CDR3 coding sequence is TGCGCCAGCAGCCTTTTGGGGCAGGGGAACACCGGGGAGCTGTTTTTT. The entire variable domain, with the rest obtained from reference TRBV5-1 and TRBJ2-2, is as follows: KAGVTQTPRYLIKTRGQQVTLSCSPISGHRSVSWYQQTPGQGLQFLFEYFSETQRNKGNFPGRFSGRQFSNSRSEMNVSTLELGDSALYLCASSLLGQGNTGELFFGEGSRLTVL.

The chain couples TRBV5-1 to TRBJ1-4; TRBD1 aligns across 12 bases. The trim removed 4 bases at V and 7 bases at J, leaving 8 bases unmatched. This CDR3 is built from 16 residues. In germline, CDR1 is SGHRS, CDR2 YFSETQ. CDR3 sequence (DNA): TGCGCCAGCAGCCCGGGACAGGGGGCCCGGCGTGAAAAACTGTTTTTT. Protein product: CASSPGQGARREKLFF.

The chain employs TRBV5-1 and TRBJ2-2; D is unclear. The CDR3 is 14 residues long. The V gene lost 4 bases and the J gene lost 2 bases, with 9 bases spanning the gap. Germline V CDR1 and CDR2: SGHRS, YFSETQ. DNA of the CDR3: TGCGCCAGCAGCCAACAGCTAAACACCGGGGAGCTGTTTTTT. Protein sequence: CASSQQLNTGELFF.

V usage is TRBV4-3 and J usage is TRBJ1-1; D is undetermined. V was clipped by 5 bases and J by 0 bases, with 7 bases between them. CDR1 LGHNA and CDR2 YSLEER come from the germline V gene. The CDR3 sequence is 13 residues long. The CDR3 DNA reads TGCGCCAGCAGCTCAAGCCTGAACACTGAAGCTTTCTTT. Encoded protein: CASSSSLNTEAFF.

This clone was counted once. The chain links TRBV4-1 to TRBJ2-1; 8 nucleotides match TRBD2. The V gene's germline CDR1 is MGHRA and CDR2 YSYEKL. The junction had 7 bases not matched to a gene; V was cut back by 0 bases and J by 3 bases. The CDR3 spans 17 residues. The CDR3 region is CASSQDERGPYYNEQFF. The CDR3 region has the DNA TGCGCCAGCAGCCAAGACGAGCGGGGGCCCTACTACAATGAGCAGTTCTTC.

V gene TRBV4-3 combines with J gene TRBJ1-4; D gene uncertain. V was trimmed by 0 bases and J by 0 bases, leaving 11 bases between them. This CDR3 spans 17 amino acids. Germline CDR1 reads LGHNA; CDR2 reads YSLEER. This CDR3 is CASSQDLGSATNEKLFF. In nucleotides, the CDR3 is TGCGCCAGCAGCCAAGATCTGGGGTCTGCAACTAATGAAAAACTGTTTTTT.